This TCR beta chain derives from a study of cytomegalovirus exposure and HLA in healthy donors. The CDR3 sequence is 14 residues long. Losses at the gene ends were 4 bases for V and 5 bases for J; bases not matched to a gene: 3. Looked up from germline, CDR1 is SGHVS and CDR2 is FQNEAQ. Profiled with immunoSEQ multiplex PCR; TCRdb holds only in-frame clones, not every one. The sample includes over 150,000 clones, 85% of them seen just once. The receptor was isolated from a man between 18 and 35 years old in good health and CMV-seropositive. Sequencing used PBMCs. V and J are TRBV7-8 and TRBJ1-4; TRBD1 matches at 8 bases. CDR3 sequence: CASSSGQGNEKLFF. The CDR3 DNA follows: TGTGCCAGCAGCTCCGGACAGGGAAATGAAAAACTGTTTTTT.